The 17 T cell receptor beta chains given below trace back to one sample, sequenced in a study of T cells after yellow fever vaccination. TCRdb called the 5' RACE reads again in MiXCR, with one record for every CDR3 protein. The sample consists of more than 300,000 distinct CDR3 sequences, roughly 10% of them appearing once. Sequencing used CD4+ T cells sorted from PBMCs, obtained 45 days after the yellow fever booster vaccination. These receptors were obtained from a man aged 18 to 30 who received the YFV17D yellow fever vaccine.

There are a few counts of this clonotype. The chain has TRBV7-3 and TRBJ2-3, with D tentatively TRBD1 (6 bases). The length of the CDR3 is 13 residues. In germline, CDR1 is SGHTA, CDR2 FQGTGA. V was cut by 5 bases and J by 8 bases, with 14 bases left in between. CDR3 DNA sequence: TGTGCCAGCAGCCGAAACATGGGGGCTACGCAGTATTTT. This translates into CASSRNMGATQYF.

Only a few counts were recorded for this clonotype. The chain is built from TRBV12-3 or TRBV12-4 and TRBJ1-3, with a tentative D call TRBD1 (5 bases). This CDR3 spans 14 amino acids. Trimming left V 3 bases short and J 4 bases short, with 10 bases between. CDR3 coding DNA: TGTGCCAGCAGTTTTACCGAGGGGGGAAACACCATATATTTT. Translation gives CASSFTEGGNTIYF.

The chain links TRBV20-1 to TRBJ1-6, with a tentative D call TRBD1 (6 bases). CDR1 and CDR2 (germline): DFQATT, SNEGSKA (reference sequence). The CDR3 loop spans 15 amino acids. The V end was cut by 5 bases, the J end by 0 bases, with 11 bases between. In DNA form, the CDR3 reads TGCAGTGCTCCAGGACAGAGCTCCTATAATTCACCCCTCCACTTT. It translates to CSAPGQSSYNSPLHF.

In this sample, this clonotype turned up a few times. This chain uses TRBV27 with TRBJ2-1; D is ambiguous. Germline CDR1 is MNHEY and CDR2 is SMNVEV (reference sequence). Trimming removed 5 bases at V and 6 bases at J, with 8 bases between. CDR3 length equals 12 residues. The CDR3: CASSGLLNEQFF. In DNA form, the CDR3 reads TGTGCCAGCAGTGGTCTTCTCAATGAGCAGTTCTTC.

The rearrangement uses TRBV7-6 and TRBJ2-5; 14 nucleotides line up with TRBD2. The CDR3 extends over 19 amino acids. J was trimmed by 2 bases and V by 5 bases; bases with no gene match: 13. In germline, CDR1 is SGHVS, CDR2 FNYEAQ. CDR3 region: CASSAAGTSGGTSQETQYF. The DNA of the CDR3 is TGTGCCAGCAGCGCAGCCGGGACTAGCGGGGGAACCTCACAAGAGACCCAGTACTTC.

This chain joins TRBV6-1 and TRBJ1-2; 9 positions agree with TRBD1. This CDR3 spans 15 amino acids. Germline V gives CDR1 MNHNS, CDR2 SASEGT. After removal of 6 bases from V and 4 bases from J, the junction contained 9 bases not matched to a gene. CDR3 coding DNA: TGTGCCAGCAGGGGGGACAGGGAGAGTAGCTATGGCTACACCTTC. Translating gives CASRGDRESSYGYTF.

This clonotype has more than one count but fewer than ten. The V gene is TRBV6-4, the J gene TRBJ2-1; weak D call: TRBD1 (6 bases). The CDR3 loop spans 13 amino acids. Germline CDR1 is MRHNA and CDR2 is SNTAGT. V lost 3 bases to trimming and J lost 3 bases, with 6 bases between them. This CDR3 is CASSEDSYNEQFF. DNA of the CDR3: TGTGCCAGCAGTGAGGACAGCTACAATGAGCAGTTCTTC.

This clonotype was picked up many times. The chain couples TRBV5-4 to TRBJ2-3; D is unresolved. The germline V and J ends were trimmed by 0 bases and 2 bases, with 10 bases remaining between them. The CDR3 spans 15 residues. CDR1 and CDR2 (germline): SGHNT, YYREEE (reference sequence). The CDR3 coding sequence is TGTGCCAGCAGCTTGGCGTCTACCCACACAGATACGCAGTATTTT. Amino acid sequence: CASSLASTHTDTQYF.

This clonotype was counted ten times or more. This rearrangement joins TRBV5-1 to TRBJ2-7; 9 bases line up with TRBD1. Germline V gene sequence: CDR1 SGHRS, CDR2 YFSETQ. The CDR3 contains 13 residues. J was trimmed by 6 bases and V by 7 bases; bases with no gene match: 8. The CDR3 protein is CASPQQGASEQYV. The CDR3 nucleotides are TGCGCCAGCCCTCAACAGGGGGCGTCCGAGCAGTACGTC.

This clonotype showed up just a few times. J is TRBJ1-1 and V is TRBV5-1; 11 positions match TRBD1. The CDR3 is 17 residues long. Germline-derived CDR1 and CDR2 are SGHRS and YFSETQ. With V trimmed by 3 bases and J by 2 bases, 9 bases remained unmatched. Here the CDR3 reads CASSYRTGGGFNTEAFF. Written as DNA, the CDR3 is TGCGCCAGCAGCTACCGGACAGGGGGCGGTTTTAACACTGAAGCTTTCTTT.

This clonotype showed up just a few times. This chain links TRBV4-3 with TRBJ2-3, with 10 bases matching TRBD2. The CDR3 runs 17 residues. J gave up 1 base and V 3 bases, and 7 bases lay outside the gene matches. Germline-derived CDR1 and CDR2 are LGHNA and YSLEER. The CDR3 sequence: CASSQAGTSDGTDTQYF. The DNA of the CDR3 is TGCGCCAGCAGCCAGGCCGGGACTAGCGATGGCACAGATACGCAGTATTTT.

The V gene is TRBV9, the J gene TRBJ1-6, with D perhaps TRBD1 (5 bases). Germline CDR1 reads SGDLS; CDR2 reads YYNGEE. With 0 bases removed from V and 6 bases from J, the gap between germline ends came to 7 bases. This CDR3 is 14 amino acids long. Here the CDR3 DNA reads TGTGCCAGCAGCGTAGAAGGGGTTAATTCACCCCTCCACTTT. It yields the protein CASSVEGVNSPLHF.

CDR3 in DNA: TGTGCCAGCTCACGGGAAGGACGGGAAGAGACCCAGTACTTC. It yields the protein CASSREGREETQYF. The chain combines TRBV18 with TRBJ2-5; D gene ambiguous. The germline V gene has CDR1 KGHSH and CDR2 LQKENI. This CDR3 has 14 residues. The ends were cut back, 4 bases at V and 3 bases at J, with 12 bases in the middle.

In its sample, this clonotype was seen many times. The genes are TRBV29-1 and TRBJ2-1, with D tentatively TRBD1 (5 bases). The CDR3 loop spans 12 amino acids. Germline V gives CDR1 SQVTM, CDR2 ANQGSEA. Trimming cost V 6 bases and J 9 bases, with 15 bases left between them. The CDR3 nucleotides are TGCAGCGTCTACAGGTTTGGAGTTGAGCAGTTCTTC. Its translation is CSVYRFGVEQFF.

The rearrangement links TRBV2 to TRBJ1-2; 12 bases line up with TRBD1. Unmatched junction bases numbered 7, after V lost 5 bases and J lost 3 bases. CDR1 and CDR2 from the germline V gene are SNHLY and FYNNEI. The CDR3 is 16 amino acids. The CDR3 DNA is TGTGCCAGCAGTAGCCCCGGGACAGGGGGCCACTATGGCTACACCTTC. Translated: CASSSPGTGGHYGYTF.

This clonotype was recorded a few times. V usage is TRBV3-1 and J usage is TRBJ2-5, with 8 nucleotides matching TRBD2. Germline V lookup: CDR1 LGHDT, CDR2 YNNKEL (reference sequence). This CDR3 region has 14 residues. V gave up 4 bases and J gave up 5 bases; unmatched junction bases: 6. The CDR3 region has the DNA TGTGCCAGCAGCCCCTCGGGGGGGCTCGAGACCCAGTACTTC. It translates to CASSPSGGLETQYF.

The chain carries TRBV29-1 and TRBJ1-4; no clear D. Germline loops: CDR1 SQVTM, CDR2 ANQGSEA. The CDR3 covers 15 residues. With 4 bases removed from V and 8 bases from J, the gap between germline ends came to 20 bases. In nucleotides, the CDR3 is TGCAGCGTTGGGGAAGGGTTTTGGTCGCGCGAAAAACTGTTTTTT. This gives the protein CSVGEGFWSREKLFF.